The rows below give T cell receptor beta chains drawn from one sample of a study of CD8+ T cells in alopecia areata. TCRdb's table, derived via immunoSEQ multiplex PCR, lists solely in-frame clones and lacks some. Among about 300,000 clones, roughly 60% were seen once, and the ten largest hold more than 1.5%. The sample was CD4+ T cells sorted from blood, taken at week 24, from a patient treated with tofacitinib. The receptors here all came from a human donor with alopecia areata. The CDR3 runs from the conserved cysteine through the conserved F or W. Fields, in order: CDR3 protein, CDR3 DNA, D gene, V gene, clone size, J gene. The D gene is left open where the match is weak. Rows give clone size only sometimes, using once, few, many, or a class for an expanded clone.

cdr3_aa: CASSLGVWEGRAFF
cdr3_nt: TGTGCCAGCAGCCTCGGGGTCTGGGAGGGTAGGGCTTTCTTT
d_call: -
v_call: TRBV6-5
clone_size: -
j_call: TRBJ1-1

cdr3_aa: CSATEVETQYF
cdr3_nt: TGCAGCGCCACGGAAGTTGAGACCCAGTACTTC
d_call: -
v_call: TRBV29-1
clone_size: -
j_call: TRBJ2-5

cdr3_aa: CAWSAELPLGLGEAFF
cdr3_nt: TGTGCCTGGAGTGCAGAACTACCTCTGGGTCTGGGTGAAGCTTTCTTT
d_call: -
v_call: TRBV30
clone_size: -
j_call: TRBJ1-1

cdr3_aa: CASSRRGVSETQYF
cdr3_nt: TGTGCCAGCAGCCGGCGCGGGGTTTCGGAGACCCAGTACTTC
d_call: -
v_call: TRBV11-2
clone_size: -
j_call: TRBJ2-5

cdr3_aa: CASSLIGRGDSPLHF
cdr3_nt: TGTGCCAGCAGCTTGATAGGGAGAGGGGATTCACCCCTCCACTTT
d_call: -
v_call: TRBV5-6
clone_size: few
j_call: TRBJ1-6

cdr3_aa: CSVSSPGELFF
cdr3_nt: TGCAGCGTTTCAAGCCCCGGGGAGCTGTTTTTT
d_call: -
v_call: TRBV29-1
clone_size: -
j_call: TRBJ2-2

cdr3_aa: CASSYAAAGEQFF
cdr3_nt: TGTGCCAGCAGTTACGCGGCTGCAGGTGAGCAGTTCTTC
d_call: -
v_call: TRBV6-5
clone_size: -
j_call: TRBJ2-1

cdr3_aa: CASSSPRDSYNEQFF
cdr3_nt: TGTGCCAGCAGCTCCCCGCGGGACAGTTACAATGAGCAGTTCTTC
d_call: -
v_call: TRBV5-4
clone_size: once
j_call: TRBJ2-1

cdr3_aa: CASSFASGVNQPQHF
cdr3_nt: TGTGCCAGCAGCTTCGCTTCAGGGGTCAATCAGCCCCAGCATTTT
d_call: -
v_call: TRBV7-2
clone_size: few
j_call: TRBJ1-5

cdr3_aa: CATSRAKVYGYTF
cdr3_nt: TGTGCCACCAGCAGAGCAAAGGTCTATGGCTACACCTTC
d_call: -
v_call: TRBV15
clone_size: -
j_call: TRBJ1-2

cdr3_aa: CAAGDTDTQYF
cdr3_nt: TGTGCCGCGGGGGACACAGATACGCAGTATTTT
d_call: TRBD2
v_call: TRBV10-3
clone_size: -
j_call: TRBJ2-3

cdr3_aa: CASSEYRLRADTQYF
cdr3_nt: TGTGCCAGCAGTGAATATCGCCTTCGGGCAGATACGCAGTATTTT
d_call: -
v_call: TRBV2
clone_size: once
j_call: TRBJ2-3

cdr3_aa: CASSRDPGGQYF
cdr3_nt: TGTGCCAGCAGCCGAGACCCAGGAGGGCAGTACTTC
d_call: -
v_call: TRBV7-9
clone_size: few
j_call: TRBJ2-7

cdr3_aa: CASSGGLGETQYF
cdr3_nt: TGTGCCAGCAGTGGGGGACTAGGAGAGACCCAGTACTTC
d_call: TRBD2
v_call: TRBV2
clone_size: few
j_call: TRBJ2-5

cdr3_aa: CASSSQGSARTNTDTQYF
cdr3_nt: TGTGCCAGCAGCTCCCAAGGATCGGCTCGGACTAACACAGATACGCAGTATTTT
d_call: -
v_call: TRBV11-2
clone_size: few
j_call: TRBJ2-3